This T cell receptor beta chain was recorded in a study of T cell changes during pregnancy in multiple sclerosis. This CDR3 comprises 16 residues. The germline gives CDR1 GTSNPN, CDR2 SVGIG (reference sequence). Trimming removed 3 bases from V and 4 bases from J; junction bases left unmatched: 14. Produced via immunoSEQ multiplex PCR; TCRdb's table is partial and in-frame only. In the table there are 90,000 to 120,000 clones, over 85% of which are singletons. The sequence came from a female donor with multiple sclerosis, enrolled in a pregnancy study. The input for sequencing was peripheral blood, taken in the second trimester of pregnancy. The chain couples TRBV30 to TRBJ2-5; 7 bases are a match to TRBD2. The CDR3: CAWSKPGLAAGETQYF. CDR3 nucleotide sequence: TGTGCCTGGAGCAAACCGGGTCTAGCGGCCGGAGAGACCCAGTACTTC.